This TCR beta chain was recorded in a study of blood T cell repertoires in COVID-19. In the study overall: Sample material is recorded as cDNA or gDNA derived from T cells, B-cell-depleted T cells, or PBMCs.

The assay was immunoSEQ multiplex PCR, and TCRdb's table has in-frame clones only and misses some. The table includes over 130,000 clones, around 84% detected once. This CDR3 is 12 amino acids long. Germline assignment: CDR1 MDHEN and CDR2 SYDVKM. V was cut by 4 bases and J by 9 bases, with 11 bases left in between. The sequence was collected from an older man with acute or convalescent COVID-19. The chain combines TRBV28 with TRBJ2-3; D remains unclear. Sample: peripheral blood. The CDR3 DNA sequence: TGTGCCAGCAGTTCTCCCCTTGAGACGCAGTATTTT. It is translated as CASSSPLETQYF.